This T cell receptor (beta chain) was recorded in a study of T cell responses to AZD1222 COVID-19 vaccine. Findings and caveats of the study: Clonal diversity was possibly underestimated, and white British individuals and females predominated among donors. At study baseline, merely six AZD1222 recipients were seropositive. Regions 160-218 and 743-854 held dominance among vaccine-associated CD4 TCRs, which spanned spike. None of the repertoires were sampled until the peak T cell response had passed.

TCRdb keeps only in-frame clones here, not all; method: immunoSEQ multiplex PCR. The repertoire has 90,000 to 120,000 clones, roughly 87% of them found once; the top ten carry approximately 3.1%. Turning to this clone: Its antigen is still unknown.

Trimming removed 6 bases from V and 0 bases from J, with 9 bases in between. This CDR3 comprises 14 residues. Germline CDR1 MNHNY, CDR2 SVGAGI (reference sequence). The chain links TRBV6-6 to TRBJ1-3, with a possible D match to TRBD1 (5 bases). This material consisted of peripheral blood, taken on day 0 of MenACWY control vaccination. This TCR derives from an adult in good health. CDR3 DNA sequence: TGTGCCAGCAGACGGGACGGCTCTGGAAACACCATATATTTT. Its protein is CASRRDGSGNTIYF.